These T cell receptor beta chains were read from a single sample in a study of graft-versus-host responses after intestinal transplantation. Their specific antigens are unknown. Libraries were prepared by immunoSEQ multiplex PCR; TCRdb keeps only in-frame clonotypes and omits some of them. The data contain some 110,000 clones, approximately 93% of them seen just once; the ten biggest clones take up roughly 1.2%. The source was unstimulated CD8+ T cells sorted from spleen or lymph node cells, collected before transplant. The receptors derive from a human donor who was the organ donor for an intestinal transplant. Each CDR3 is given with its conserved first and last residue. The D gene is left open where the match is weak. Part of the rows lack a size; the others show once, few, many or a class for expanded clones.

D: .; J: TRBJ1-1; V: TRBV19; size: .; DNA: TGTGCCAGTAGTTGGGGGACACGTCCGGGGCACACTGAAGCTTTCTTT; CDR3: CASSWGTRPGHTEAFF
D: TRBD2; J: TRBJ2-1; V: TRBV5-1; size: .; DNA: TGCGCCAGCAGCTTGGGTCTAGCGGGAGGGCATGAGCAGTTCTTC; CDR3: CASSLGLAGGHEQFF
D: .; J: TRBJ2-1; V: TRBV6-1; size: .; DNA: TGTGCCAGCAGTGAAGTGCCTAGTATTAAGCAGTTCTTC; CDR3: CASSEVPSIKQFF
D: .; J: TRBJ1-2; V: TRBV30; size: .; DNA: TGTGCCTGGAGCCCACCTCAGTACTCGGGCTACACCTTC; CDR3: CAWSPPQYSGYTF
D: .; J: TRBJ2-7; V: TRBV28; size: .; DNA: TGTGCCAGCAGTTTCCTGAGCAGGGACTACGAGCAGTACTTC; CDR3: CASSFLSRDYEQYF
D: .; J: TRBJ1-2; V: TRBV5-4; size: .; DNA: TGTGCCAGCAGCTCTGTCGGACAGAACTATGGCTACACCTTC; CDR3: CASSSVGQNYGYTF
D: .; J: TRBJ1-1; V: TRBV28; size: .; DNA: TGTGCCAGCAGTTTGTCTACCTCCGGGACATCGAAGTTAAACACTGAAGCTTTCTTT; CDR3: CASSLSTSGTSKLNTEAFF
D: .; J: TRBJ2-7; V: TRBV4-1; size: .; DNA: TGCGCCAGCAGCCAACCCTCGGCTAGCTCGGTCGAGCAGTACTTC; CDR3: CASSQPSASSVEQYF
D: .; J: TRBJ2-1; V: TRBV12-5; size: .; DNA: TGTGCTAGTGGTTTGACTGGCTCCTCCTACAATGAGCAGTTCTTC; CDR3: CASGLTGSSYNEQFF
D: .; J: TRBJ2-2; V: TRBV7-9; size: .; DNA: TGTGCCAGCAGCCCGCGACAACAGGGCACCGGGGAGCTGTTTTTT; CDR3: CASSPRQQGTGELFF
D: TRBD2; J: TRBJ2-1; V: TRBV27; size: .; DNA: TGTGCCAGCAGTTTAGGTCTAGCGGGTGGTCCCCAGTTCTTC; CDR3: CASSLGLAGGPQFF
D: .; J: TRBJ1-1; V: TRBV30; size: once; DNA: TGTGCCTGGTCCTTGGGGGGCTTTGAAGCTTTCTTT; CDR3: CAWSLGGFEAFF
D: .; J: TRBJ2-7; V: TRBV4-3; size: .; DNA: TGCGCCAGCAGCCAAGATTGGGGGCTCTACGAGCAGTACTTC; CDR3: CASSQDWGLYEQYF
D: .; J: TRBJ2-6; V: TRBV9; size: .; DNA: TGTGCCAGCAACGCTAGGACCTCTGGGGCCAACGTCCTGACTTTC; CDR3: CASNARTSGANVLTF
D: TRBD1; J: TRBJ2-1; V: TRBV25-1; size: .; DNA: TGTGCCAGCAGTGACGGACAGGGGCCTTGGGATGAGCAGTTCTTC; CDR3: CASSDGQGPWDEQFF
D: .; J: TRBJ2-1; V: TRBV10-3; size: .; DNA: TGTGCCATCAGTGACACGAACTTATCCTACAATGAGCAGTTCTTC; CDR3: CAISDTNLSYNEQFF
D: .; J: TRBJ2-7; V: TRBV7-9; size: .; DNA: TGTGCCAGCAGCTTAGCAGGGAATCGGCACGAGCAGTACTTC; CDR3: CASSLAGNRHEQYF
D: .; J: TRBJ1-2; V: TRBV6-1; size: .; DNA: TGTGCCAGCAGAGAGGGGGGGGCGATGGGTGGCTACACCTTC; CDR3: CASREGGAMGGYTF
D: .; J: TRBJ2-7; V: TRBV19; size: .; DNA: TGTGCCAGTAGTACGTTCCGGGACCCATCCTACGAGCAGTACTTC; CDR3: CASSTFRDPSYEQYF
D: TRBD2; J: TRBJ2-3; V: TRBV7-2; size: once; DNA: TGTGCCAGCAGCGCCTGGACTAGCGGTTTAACAGATACGCAGTATTTT; CDR3: CASSAWTSGLTDTQYF
D: .; J: TRBJ2-3; V: TRBV7-9; size: .; DNA: TGTGCCAGCAGCCCATTCCGGGTCCCCTCTAGCACAGATACGCAGTATTTT; CDR3: CASSPFRVPSSTDTQYF
D: .; J: TRBJ1-1; V: TRBV29-1; size: .; DNA: TGCAGCGTTGAAGAGGTTCGGTGGGGGCCGGGGGGGAACACTGAAGCTTTCTTT; CDR3: CSVEEVRWGPGGNTEAFF
D: .; J: TRBJ1-2; V: TRBV19; size: .; DNA: TGTGCCAGTAGTGCCGGGCCCGGGGACTATGGCTACACCTTC; CDR3: CASSAGPGDYGYTF
D: .; J: TRBJ2-3; V: TRBV28; size: .; DNA: TGTGCCAGCAGTTCCGGGGAAAAACGCACAGATACGCAGTATTTT; CDR3: CASSSGEKRTDTQYF
D: .; J: TRBJ2-2; V: TRBV10-3; size: few; DNA: TGTGCCTCCAACCGGGACACCGGGGAGCTGTTTTTT; CDR3: CASNRDTGELFF
D: .; J: TRBJ2-7; V: TRBV6-5; size: .; DNA: TGTGCCAGCGGCCTTGCCAAGGTAGAGCAGTACTTC; CDR3: CASGLAKVEQYF
D: .; J: TRBJ1-2; V: TRBV7-1; size: .; DNA: TGTGCCAGCAGCCGTTGCGTTTACGAGGGAAAGACCTATGGCTACACCTTC; CDR3: CASSRCVYEGKTYGYTF
D: TRBD2; J: TRBJ2-1; V: TRBV7-6; size: once; DNA: TGTGCCAGCAGCTCAAGGACTAGCGGGAGCCGGTATGAGCAGTTCTTC; CDR3: CASSSRTSGSRYEQFF
D: .; J: TRBJ1-3; V: TRBV6-6; size: .; DNA: TGTGCCAGCAGTTACTCGGGGCCAGGAAACACCATATATTTT; CDR3: CASSYSGPGNTIYF
D: .; J: TRBJ1-2; V: TRBV29-1; size: .; DNA: TGCAGCGTTGAGGACGGAACAAGATATGGCTACACCTTC; CDR3: CSVEDGTRYGYTF
D: .; J: TRBJ1-1; V: TRBV27; size: .; DNA: TGTGCCAGCAGTTTAGCCATGAACACTGAAGCTTTCTTT; CDR3: CASSLAMNTEAFF
D: .; J: TRBJ1-2; V: TRBV6-5; size: .; DNA: TGTGCCACCGTAGAATTCCCGGGACAACTACGCTACACCTTC; CDR3: CATVEFPGQLRYTF
D: TRBD1; J: TRBJ2-7; V: TRBV6-1; size: .; DNA: TGTGCCAGCAGCGCAGACAGGGCAGGGGGCGAGCAGTACTTC; CDR3: CASSADRAGGEQYF
D: .; J: TRBJ1-5; V: TRBV6-5; size: few; DNA: TGTGCCAGCAGTTACTCGATGAGTAGCAATCAGCCCCAGCATTTT; CDR3: CASSYSMSSNQPQHF
D: .; J: TRBJ1-1; V: TRBV4-1; size: .; DNA: TGCGCCAGCAGCCAACCAGACAGTTACACTGAAGCTTTCTTT; CDR3: CASSQPDSYTEAFF
D: TRBD2; J: TRBJ2-5; V: TRBV19; size: .; DNA: TGTGCCAGTAGTATTGGGAGGGTGGGGCAAGAGACCCAGTACTTC; CDR3: CASSIGRVGQETQYF
D: .; J: TRBJ1-2; V: TRBV27; size: .; DNA: TGTGCCAGCAGTCCCGCCAGTGAAGTTAACTATGGCTACACCTTC; CDR3: CASSPASEVNYGYTF
D: .; J: TRBJ1-1; V: TRBV30; size: .; DNA: TGTGCCTGGAGTCCCAGCATGAACACTGAAGCTTTCTTT; CDR3: CAWSPSMNTEAFF
D: TRBD2; J: TRBJ2-1; V: TRBV5-1; size: .; DNA: TGCGCCAGCAGCTTGACGGGAGGGCCGGGGAATGAGCAGTTCTTC; CDR3: CASSLTGGPGNEQFF
D: TRBD1; J: TRBJ2-1; V: TRBV29-1; size: .; DNA: TGCAGCGCCAGGACAGGGTCGCCTTACAATGAGCAGTTCTTC; CDR3: CSARTGSPYNEQFF
D: TRBD2; J: TRBJ2-3; V: TRBV11-2; size: .; DNA: TGTGCCAGCAGCTTAGATGGGGAGCGGGAGGTCGGAGATACGCAGTATTTT; CDR3: CASSLDGEREVGDTQYF
D: .; J: TRBJ2-1; V: TRBV10-3; size: .; DNA: TGTGCCATCAGTGCACCGGGAAAGAGCTCCTACAATGAGCAGTTCTTC; CDR3: CAISAPGKSSYNEQFF
D: .; J: TRBJ2-3; V: TRBV11-2; size: .; DNA: TGTGCCAGCAGCTCCACGCAAGGAGATACGCAGTATTTT; CDR3: CASSSTQGDTQYF
D: .; J: TRBJ1-2; V: TRBV29-1; size: .; DNA: TGCAGCGTAGTGCCAGGGCCCCATGGCTACACCTTC; CDR3: CSVVPGPHGYTF
D: .; J: TRBJ2-7; V: TRBV11-2; size: .; DNA: TGTGCCAGCAGCTCCCTCTCCTACGAGCAGTACTTC; CDR3: CASSSLSYEQYF
D: .; J: TRBJ2-1; V: TRBV7-9; size: .; DNA: TGTGCCAGCAGCTTAGGCCTGGGGGTAAGCAATGAGCAGTTCTTC; CDR3: CASSLGLGVSNEQFF
D: .; J: TRBJ1-1; V: TRBV20-1; size: .; DNA: TGCAGTGCTAGTGTGACCCCTGAAGCTTTCTTT; CDR3: CSASVTPEAFF
D: .; J: TRBJ2-7; V: TRBV6-1; size: .; DNA: TGTGCCAGCAGTGATAGCCGTACCTACGAGCAGTACTTC; CDR3: CASSDSRTYEQYF
D: .; J: TRBJ1-5; V: TRBV28; size: .; DNA: TGTGCCAGCAGTTCCCGACAGGCCCAGCCCCAGCATTTT; CDR3: CASSSRQAQPQHF
D: TRBD2; J: TRBJ2-3; V: TRBV11-2; size: .; DNA: TGTGCCAGCAGCCCGTGGACTAGCGGGAGAGTGGTTACAGATACGCAGTATTTT; CDR3: CASSPWTSGRVVTDTQYF
D: .; J: TRBJ2-5; V: TRBV19; size: .; DNA: TGTGCCAGTAGTATAGAAGTGGGCGGAGAGACCCAGTACTTC; CDR3: CASSIEVGGETQYF
D: .; J: TRBJ1-2; V: TRBV7-2; size: .; DNA: TGTGCCAGCAGCCCCCCGACAGGTTCGATAGGTGGCTACACCTTC; CDR3: CASSPPTGSIGGYTF
D: .; J: TRBJ1-1; V: TRBV4-2; size: .; DNA: TGTGCCAGCAGCCAAGACGGGGAAGCTTTCTTT; CDR3: CASSQDGEAFF
D: .; J: TRBJ2-1; V: TRBV5-4; size: once; DNA: TGTGCCAGCAGCCCTTTCGTGGTAGCGTCAACGAATGAGCAGTTCTTC; CDR3: CASSPFVVASTNEQFF
D: .; J: TRBJ2-7; V: TRBV13; size: .; DNA: TGTGCCAGCAGCTTAGGCAGCGGCTACGAGCAGTACTTC; CDR3: CASSLGSGYEQYF
D: .; J: TRBJ2-5; V: TRBV15; size: .; DNA: TGTGCCACCAGCAGAGATTCAGCAAGTGGAGAGACCCAGTACTTC; CDR3: CATSRDSASGETQYF
D: .; J: TRBJ1-2; V: TRBV27; size: .; DNA: TGTGCCAGCAGGGGGGGGCAGGGGAACTATGGCTACACCTTC; CDR3: CASRGGQGNYGYTF
D: TRBD2; J: TRBJ2-7; V: TRBV4-1; size: .; DNA: TGCGCCAGCAGCCAAGACCAGCGGGAGGGCCGAGACGAGCAGTACTTC; CDR3: CASSQDQREGRDEQYF
D: .; J: TRBJ1-2; V: TRBV9; size: .; DNA: TGTGCCAGCAGCGTAGCCCCCCAGGACATAAAGGGTGGCTACACCTTC; CDR3: CASSVAPQDIKGGYTF